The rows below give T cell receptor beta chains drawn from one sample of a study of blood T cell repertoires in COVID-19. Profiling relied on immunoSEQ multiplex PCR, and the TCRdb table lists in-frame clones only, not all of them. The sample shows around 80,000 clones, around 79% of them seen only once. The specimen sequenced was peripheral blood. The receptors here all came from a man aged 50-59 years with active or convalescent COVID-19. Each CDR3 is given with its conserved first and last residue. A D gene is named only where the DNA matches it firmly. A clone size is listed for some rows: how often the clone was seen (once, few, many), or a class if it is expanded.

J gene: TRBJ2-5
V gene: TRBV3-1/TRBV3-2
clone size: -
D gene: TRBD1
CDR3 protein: CASSQDGRGHETQYF
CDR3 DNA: TGTGCCAGCAGCCAAGATGGAAGGGGGCACGAGACCCAGTACTTC

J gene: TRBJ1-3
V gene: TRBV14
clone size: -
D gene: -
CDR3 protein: CASSQDSNTIYF
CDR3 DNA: TGTGCCAGCAGCCAAGATAGCAACACCATATATTTT

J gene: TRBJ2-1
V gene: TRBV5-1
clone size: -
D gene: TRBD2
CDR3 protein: CASRSRGGGPHNEQFF
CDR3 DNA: TGCGCCAGCCGCTCCCGGGGCGGGGGGCCGCACAATGAGCAGTTCTTC

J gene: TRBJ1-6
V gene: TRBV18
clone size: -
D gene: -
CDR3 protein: CASSPPGQNSPLHF
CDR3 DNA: TGTGCCAGCTCACCCCCAGGACAGAATTCACCCCTCCACTTT

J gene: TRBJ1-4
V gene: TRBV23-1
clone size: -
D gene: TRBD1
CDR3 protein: CASSSPYHRGYPF
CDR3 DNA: TGCGCCAGCAGTTCCCCTTATCACAGGGGTTACCCTTTT

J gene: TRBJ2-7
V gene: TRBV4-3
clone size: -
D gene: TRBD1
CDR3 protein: CASSPGPLSGTGASYEQYF
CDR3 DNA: TGCGCCAGCAGCCCCGGACCGCTCTCCGGGACAGGGGCGTCCTACGAGCAGTACTTC

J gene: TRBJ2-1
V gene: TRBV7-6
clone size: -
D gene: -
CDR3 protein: CASSSDNEQFF
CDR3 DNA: TGTGCCAGCAGCTCCGACAATGAGCAGTTCTTC

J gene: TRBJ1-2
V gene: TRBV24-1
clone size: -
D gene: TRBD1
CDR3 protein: CATSDSGTGPYGYTF
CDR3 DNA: TGTGCCACCAGTGATTCCGGGACAGGGCCGTATGGCTACACCTTC

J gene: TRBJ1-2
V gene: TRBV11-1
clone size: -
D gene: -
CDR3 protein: CASSHLGNPKSLYTF
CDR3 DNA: TGTGCCAGCAGCCACCTCGGGAATCCTAAGAGTCTCTACACCTTC

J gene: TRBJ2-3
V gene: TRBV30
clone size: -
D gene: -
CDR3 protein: CAWSRGIDTDTQYF
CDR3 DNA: TGTGCCTGGAGTCGAGGGATTGACACAGATACGCAGTATTTT

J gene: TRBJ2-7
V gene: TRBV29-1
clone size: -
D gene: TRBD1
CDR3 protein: CSVDGTGSYEQYF
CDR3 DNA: TGCAGCGTTGATGGGACAGGGAGCTACGAGCAGTACTTC

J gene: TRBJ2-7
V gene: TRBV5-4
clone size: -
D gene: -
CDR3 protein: CASSPLEGEQYF
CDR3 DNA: TGTGCCAGCAGCCCCCTTGAGGGAGAGCAGTACTTC

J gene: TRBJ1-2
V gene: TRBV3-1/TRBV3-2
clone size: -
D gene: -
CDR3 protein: CASSQDVAGSYEGYTF
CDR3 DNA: TGTGCCAGCAGCCAAGATGTTGCGGGGAGCTACGAGGGCTACACCTTC

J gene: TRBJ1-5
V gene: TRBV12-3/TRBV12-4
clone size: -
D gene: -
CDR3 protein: CASKSSNQPQHF
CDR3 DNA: TGTGCCAGCAAGAGTAGCAATCAGCCCCAGCATTTT

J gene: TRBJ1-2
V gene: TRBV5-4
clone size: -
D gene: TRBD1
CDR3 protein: CASSHRDRGPHGYTF
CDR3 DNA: TGTGCCAGCAGCCACCGGGACAGGGGGCCCCATGGCTACACCTTC

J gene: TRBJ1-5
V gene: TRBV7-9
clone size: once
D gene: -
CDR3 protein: CASSLPGQPQHF
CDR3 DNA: TGTGCCAGCAGCTTACCAGGTCAGCCCCAGCATTTT

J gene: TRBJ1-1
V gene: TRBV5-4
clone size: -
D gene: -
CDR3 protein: CASSPGAGTTEAFF
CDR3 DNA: TGTGCCAGCAGCCCAGGGGCGGGTACCACTGAAGCTTTCTTT

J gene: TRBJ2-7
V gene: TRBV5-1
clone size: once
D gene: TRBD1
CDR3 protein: CASSLETGDPLDF
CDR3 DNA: TGCGCCAGCAGCTTGGAGACAGGGGATCCCCTGGACTTC

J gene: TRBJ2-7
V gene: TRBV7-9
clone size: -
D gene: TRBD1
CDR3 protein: CASSPTGQGNPYEQYF
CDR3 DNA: TGTGCCAGCAGCCCGACCGGACAGGGAAATCCCTACGAGCAGTACTTC

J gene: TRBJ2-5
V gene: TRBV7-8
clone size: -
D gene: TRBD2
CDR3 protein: CASSADPGGAGGQGTQYF
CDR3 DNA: TGTGCCAGCAGCGCCGACCCCGGTGGTGCGGGGGGGCAGGGGACCCAGTACTTC

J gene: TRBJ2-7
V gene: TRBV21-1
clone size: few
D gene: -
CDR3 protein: CASSKFDGGTAKPYEQYF
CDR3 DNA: TGTGCCAGCAGCAAATTTGACGGAGGGACAGCTAAGCCCTACGAGCAGTACTTC

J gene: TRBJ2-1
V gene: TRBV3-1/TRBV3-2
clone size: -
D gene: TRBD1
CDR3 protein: CASSGRRTGGDNEQFF
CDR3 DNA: TGTGCCAGCAGCGGTCGTAGGACAGGGGGGGACAATGAGCAGTTCTTC

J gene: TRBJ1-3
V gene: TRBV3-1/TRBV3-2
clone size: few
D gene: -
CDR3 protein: CASSQGRGRSSGNTIYF
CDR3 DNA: TGTGCCAGCAGCCAAGGGAGAGGGCGCAGCTCTGGAAACACCATATATTTT

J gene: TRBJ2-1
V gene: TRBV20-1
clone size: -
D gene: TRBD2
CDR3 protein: CSATRGGEQFF
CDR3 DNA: TGCAGTGCTACCCGGGGGGGAGAGCAGTTCTTC

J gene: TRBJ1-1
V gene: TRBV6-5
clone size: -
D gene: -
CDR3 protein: CASSYGGMNTEAFF
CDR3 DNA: TGTGCCAGCAGTTACGGGGGCATGAACACTGAAGCTTTCTTT

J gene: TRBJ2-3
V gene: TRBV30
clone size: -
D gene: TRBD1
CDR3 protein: CAWSVGTGGRADTQYF
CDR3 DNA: TGTGCCTGGAGTGTCGGGACAGGGGGCAGGGCAGATACGCAGTATTTT

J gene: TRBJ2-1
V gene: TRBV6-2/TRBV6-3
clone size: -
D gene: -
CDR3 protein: CASSYLIYNEQFF
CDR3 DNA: TGTGCCAGCAGTTATCTAATCTACAATGAGCAGTTCTTC

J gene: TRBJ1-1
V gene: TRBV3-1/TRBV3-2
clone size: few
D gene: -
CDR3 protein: CASSPRRGTEAFF
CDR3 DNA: TGTGCCAGCAGCCCTAGACGGGGGACTGAAGCTTTCTTT

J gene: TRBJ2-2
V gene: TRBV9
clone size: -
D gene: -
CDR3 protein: CASSVQASNTGELFF
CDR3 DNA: TGTGCCAGCAGCGTACAGGCGTCGAACACCGGGGAGCTGTTTTTT

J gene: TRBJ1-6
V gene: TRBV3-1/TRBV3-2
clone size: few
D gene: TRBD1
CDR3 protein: CASSPTGVDNSPLHF
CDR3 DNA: TGTGCCAGCAGCCCGACAGGGGTAGACAATTCACCCCTCCACTTT

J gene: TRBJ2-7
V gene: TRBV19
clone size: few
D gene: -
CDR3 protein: CASSISGGDRYEQYF
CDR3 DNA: TGTGCCAGTAGTATCTCGGGGGGCGATCGATACGAGCAGTACTTC

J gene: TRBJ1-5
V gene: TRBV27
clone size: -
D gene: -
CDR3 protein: CASRPLGSNQPQHF
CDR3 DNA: TGTGCCAGCAGACCCCTAGGTTCCAATCAGCCCCAGCATTTT

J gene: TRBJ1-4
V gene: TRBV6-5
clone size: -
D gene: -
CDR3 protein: CASSDRYNEKLFF
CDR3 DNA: TGTGCCAGCAGCGACAGATATAATGAAAAACTGTTTTTT

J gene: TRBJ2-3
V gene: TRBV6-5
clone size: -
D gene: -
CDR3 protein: CASRSLGTDTQYF
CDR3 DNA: TGTGCCAGCAGAAGCTTAGGCACAGATACGCAGTATTTT

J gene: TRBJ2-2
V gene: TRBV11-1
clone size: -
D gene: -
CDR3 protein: CASSLRQEYTGELFF
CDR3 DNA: TGTGCCAGCAGCTTGCGACAGGAGTACACCGGGGAGCTGTTTTTT

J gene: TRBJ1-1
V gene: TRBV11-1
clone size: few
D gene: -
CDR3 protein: CASSLQTVNTEAFF
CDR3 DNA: TGTGCCAGCAGCTTACAGACAGTGAACACTGAAGCTTTCTTT

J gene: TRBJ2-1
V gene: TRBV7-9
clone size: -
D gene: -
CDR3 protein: CASSLALGANEQFF
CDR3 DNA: TGTGCCAGCAGCTTAGCGCTGGGGGCCAATGAGCAGTTCTTC

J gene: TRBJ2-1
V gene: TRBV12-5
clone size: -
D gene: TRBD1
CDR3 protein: CASDSDRGHNEQFF
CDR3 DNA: TGTGCTAGCGACTCGGACAGGGGTCACAATGAGCAGTTCTTC

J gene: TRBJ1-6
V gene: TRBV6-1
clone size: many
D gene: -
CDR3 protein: CASSDPPGQSNSPLHF
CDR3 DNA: TGTGCCAGCAGTGACCCTCCGGGACAATCAAATTCACCCCTCCACTTT

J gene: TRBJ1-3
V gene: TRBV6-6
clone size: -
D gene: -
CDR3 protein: CASSYPGGGLLDTIYF
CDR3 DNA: TGTGCCAGCAGTTATCCTGGGGGCGGTTTACTGGACACCATATATTTT

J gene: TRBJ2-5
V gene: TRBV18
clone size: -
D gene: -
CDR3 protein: CASSPSGLLQETQYF
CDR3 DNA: TGTGCCAGCTCACCATCAGGGCTCTTGCAAGAGACCCAGTACTTC

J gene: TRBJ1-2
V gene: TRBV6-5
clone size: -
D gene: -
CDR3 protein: CASRAGVGGYTF
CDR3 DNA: TGTGCCAGCCGGGCAGGGGTCGGCGGCTACACCTTC

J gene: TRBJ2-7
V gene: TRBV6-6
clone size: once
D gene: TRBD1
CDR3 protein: CASSSPGTGIYEQYF
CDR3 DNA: TGTGCCAGCAGTTCCCCCGGGACAGGTATCTACGAGCAGTACTTC

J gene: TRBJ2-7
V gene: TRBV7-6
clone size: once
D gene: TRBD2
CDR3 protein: CASSAGLAGGSAYEQYF
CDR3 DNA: TGTGCCAGCAGCGCCGGACTAGCGGGGGGATCCGCCTACGAGCAGTACTTC

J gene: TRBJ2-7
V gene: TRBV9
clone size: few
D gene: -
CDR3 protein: CASSVGGTESYEQYF
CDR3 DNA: TGTGCCAGCAGCGTCGGAGGGACGGAGTCCTACGAGCAGTACTTC

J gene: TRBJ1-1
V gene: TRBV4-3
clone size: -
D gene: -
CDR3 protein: CASSFSDTNTEAFF
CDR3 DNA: TGCGCCAGCAGCTTCTCGGACACGAACACTGAAGCTTTCTTT

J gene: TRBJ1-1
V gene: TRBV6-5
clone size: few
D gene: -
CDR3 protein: CASSYSRDTMNTEAFF
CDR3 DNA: TGTGCCAGCAGTTACTCCCGGGACACGATGAACACTGAAGCTTTCTTT